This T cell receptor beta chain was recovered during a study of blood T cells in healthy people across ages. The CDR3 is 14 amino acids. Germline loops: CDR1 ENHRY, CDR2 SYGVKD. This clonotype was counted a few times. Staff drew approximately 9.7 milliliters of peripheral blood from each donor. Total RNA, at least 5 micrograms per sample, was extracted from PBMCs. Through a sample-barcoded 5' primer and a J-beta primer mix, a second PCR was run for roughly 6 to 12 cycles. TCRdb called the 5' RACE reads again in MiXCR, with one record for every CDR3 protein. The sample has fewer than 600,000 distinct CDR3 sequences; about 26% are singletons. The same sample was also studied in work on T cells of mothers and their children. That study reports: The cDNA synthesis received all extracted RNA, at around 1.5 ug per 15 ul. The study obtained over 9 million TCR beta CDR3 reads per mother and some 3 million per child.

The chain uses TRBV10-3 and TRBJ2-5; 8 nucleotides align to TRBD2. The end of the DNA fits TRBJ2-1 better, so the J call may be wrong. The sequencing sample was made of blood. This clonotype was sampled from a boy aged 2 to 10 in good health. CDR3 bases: TGTGCCATCAGTGCCGGGAGGGCCCACAATGAGCAGTTCTTC. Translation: CAISAGRAHNEQFF.